This T cell receptor beta chain was captured in a study of blood T cell repertoires in COVID-19. Assay: immunoSEQ multiplex PCR; the TCRdb copy retains only in-frame clones and omits some. Of 20,000 to 25,000 clones in the sample, 83% were seen once. CDR3 length: 12 amino acids. Trimming pared 0 bases from V and 8 bases from J, leaving 4 bases between. The germline CDR1 and CDR2 sequences are SNHLY and FYNNEI. The chain couples TRBV2 to TRBJ1-4; no reliable D call. The sequenced sample consisted of peripheral blood. This sequence originates from an older man with acute or convalescent COVID-19. The CDR3 here is CASSEALEKLFF. The CDR3 coding sequence is TGTGCCAGCAGTGAAGCCCTGGAAAAACTGTTTTTT.